One and the same sample provided the 22 T cell receptor beta chains below, sequenced in a study of cytotoxic CD8 clonotypes in ibrutinib-treated CLL. Clones were sequenced by immunoSEQ multiplex PCR, and TCRdb holds only the in-frame ones, with some missing. Of around 150,000 clones listed, 70% to 90% are singletons. Sequencing was performed on PBMCs, taken after 36 months of ibrutinib treatment. These receptors were collected from a human donor with chronic lymphocytic leukemia.

The gene calls are TRBV5-1 and TRBJ1-4; TRBD1 is a possible D gene (6 bases). The V and J ends lost 4 bases and 5 bases respectively, with 12 bases between them. Germline V gives CDR1 SGHRS, CDR2 YFSETQ. This CDR3 is built from 14 residues. The CDR3 DNA is TGCGCCAGCAGCAAACAGGGTGAAAATGAAAAACTGTTTTTT. Translating gives CASSKQGENEKLFF.

This clone was observed a few times. The J gene is TRBJ2-1, the V gene TRBV19; D remains unclear. V lost 3 bases and J lost 6, with 9 bases in between. This CDR3 spans 13 amino acids. Germline V gene data show CDR1 as LNHDA and CDR2 as SQIVND (reference sequence). In DNA, the CDR3 is TGTGCCAGTAGTATGGGAAGTTTCAATGAGCAGTTCTTC. It yields the protein CASSMGSFNEQFF.

The V call is TRBV29-1, the J call TRBJ2-7; the D is unclear. This CDR3 has 14 residues. With 2 bases removed from V and 0 bases from J, the gap between germline ends came to 11 bases. The germline V gene encodes CDR1 SQVTM and CDR2 ANQGSEA. CDR3 DNA: TGCAGCGTTGAACGAGACACAGCCTCCTACGAGCAGTACTTC. Amino acids: CSVERDTASYEQYF.

The rearrangement uses TRBV29-1 and TRBJ1-1; D possibly corresponds to TRBD1 (5 bases). Trimming left V 4 bases short and J 3 bases short, with 9 bases between. The CDR3 covers 12 residues. Germline CDR1 and CDR2: SQVTM and ANQGSEA. CDR3 sequence: CSVGAGHTEAFF. The CDR3 nucleotides read TGCAGCGTTGGGGCAGGGCACACTGAAGCTTTCTTT.

The V gene is TRBV10-3, the J gene TRBJ2-2; a weak D match, TRBD1 (5 bases). Germline CDR1 reads ENHRY; CDR2 reads SYGVKD. Trimming stripped 4 bases from V and 5 bases from J, with 11 bases between. This CDR3 is built from 14 residues. CDR3 sequence (DNA): TGTGCCATCAGTGGACAGTCGGCGACCGGGGAGCTGTTTTTT. This codes for CAISGQSATGELFF.

This chain joins TRBV27 and TRBJ1-5, with unresolved D. The CDR3 sequence is 13 residues long. CDR1 is MNHEY and CDR2 is SMNVEV in the germline V gene (reference sequence). Between the trimmed V and J ends, which lost 5 bases and 4 bases, there was a span of 9 bases. For the CDR3, the DNA is TGTGCCAGCAGTGGAGGGCGTAATCAGCCCCAGCATTTT. Protein: CASSGGRNQPQHF.

The chain is built from TRBV27 and TRBJ1-5; 10 bases are a match to TRBD1. Germline trimming cut 6 bases from V and 3 bases from J; bases unmatched to any gene: 11. CDR3 size: 17 residues. Per the germline V gene, CDR1 is MNHEY and CDR2 is SMNVEV (reference sequence). DNA of the CDR3: TGTGCCAGCAGACAAGCAGTCGGGACAGGGGTCAATCAGCCCCAGCATTTT. It translates to CASRQAVGTGVNQPQHF.

The rearrangement joins TRBV6-1 to TRBJ2-7, with a tentative D call TRBD1 (7 bases). This CDR3 is built from 16 residues. V was shortened by 2 bases and J by 1 base, with 15 bases between the two germline ends. Germline CDR1 is MNHNS and CDR2 is SASEGT. The CDR3 loop is CASSERGQGGSYEQYF. CDR3 bases: TGTGCCAGCAGTGAAAGGGGTCAGGGGGGTTCCTACGAGCAGTACTTC.

The CDR3 DNA is TGTGCCAGCTCACTAGCTGACGGCTATAATTCACCCCTCCACTTT. Its protein product is CASSLADGYNSPLHF. V gene TRBV18 combines with J gene TRBJ1-6, with D uncertain. The germline CDR1 and CDR2 sequences are KGHSH and LQKENI. CDR3 size: 15 residues. Trimming pared 4 bases from V and 3 bases from J, leaving 10 bases between.

The chain uses TRBV11-3 and TRBJ1-1, with D hard to call. V lost 5 bases and J lost 0, with 10 bases in between. The CDR3 spans 14 residues. Germline-derived CDR1 and CDR2 are SGHNT and YENEEA. CDR3 DNA sequence: TGTGCCAGCAGCCCTACAAGCATGAACACTGAAGCTTTCTTT. Translated, it gives CASSPTSMNTEAFF. Based on the CDR3 plus reference TRBV11-3 and TRBJ1-1, the full variable domain is EAGVVQSPRYKIIEKKQPVAFWCNPISGHNTLYWYLQNLGQGPELLIRYENEEAVDDSQLPKDRFSAERLKGVDSTLKIQPAELGDSAVYLCASSPTSMNTEAFFGQGTRLTVV.

The chain carries TRBV30 and TRBJ2-4, with D uncertain. Germline lookup yields CDR1 GTSNPN and CDR2 SVGIG (reference sequence). V was pared by 2 bases and J by 7 bases, with 15 bases between. The CDR3 totals 14 residues. The DNA for the CDR3 is TGTGCCTGGAGTTCCCCGGACGACCTGAACATTCAGTACTTC. Encoded protein: CAWSSPDDLNIQYF. The full variable domain, rest sourced from reference TRBV30 and TRBJ2-4, is SQTIHQWPATLVQPVGSPLSLECTVEGTSNPNLYWYRQAAGRGLQLLFYSVGIGQISSEVPQNLSASRPQDRQFILSSKKLLLSDSGFYLCAWSSPDDLNIQYFGAGTRLSVL.

The chain employs TRBV9 and TRBJ1-1; 9 positions agree with TRBD1. Germline V gene data show CDR1 as SGDLS and CDR2 as YYNGEE. V lost 4 bases, J lost 6 bases, and 4 bases stayed unmatched. This CDR3 contains 13 residues. CDR3 amino acids: CASSTTGGPEAFF. Written as DNA, the CDR3 is TGTGCCAGCAGCACAACAGGGGGCCCTGAAGCTTTCTTT.

This rearrangement joins TRBV25-1 to TRBJ1-5; 8 positions match TRBD1. V trimming: 4 bases; J trimming: 4 bases; junction bases outside the gene matches: 9. Germline lookup yields CDR1 MGHDK and CDR2 SYGVNS. CDR3 length: 16 residues. The CDR3 is CASSVDRGVRNQPQHF. CDR3 DNA sequence: TGTGCCAGCAGTGTAGACAGGGGTGTACGGAATCAGCCCCAGCATTTT.

This sequence joins TRBV2 and TRBJ1-1, with a tentative D call TRBD1 (5 bases). This CDR3 contains 15 residues. V lost 3 bases and J 0 bases, leaving 11 bases between the germline ends. Per the germline V gene, CDR1 is SNHLY and CDR2 is FYNNEI. CDR3 residues: CASSEPGRMNTEAFF. The CDR3 coding sequence is TGTGCCAGCAGTGAGCCGGGACGGATGAACACTGAAGCTTTCTTT.

This chain joins TRBV18 and TRBJ2-7; 10 bases agree with TRBD2. The CDR3 loop spans 16 amino acids. V was pared by 3 bases and J by 0 bases, with 5 bases of the junction left unmatched. CDR1 and CDR2 from the germline V gene are KGHSH and LQKENI. The CDR3 here is CASSPFGLAASYEQYF. The CDR3 DNA follows: TGTGCCAGCTCACCGTTTGGACTAGCGGCCTCCTACGAGCAGTACTTC. Based on the CDR3 plus reference TRBV18 and TRBJ2-7, the full variable domain is NAGVMQNPRHLVRRRGQEARLRCSPMKGHSHVYWYRQLPEEGLKFMVYLQKENIIDESGMPKERFSAEFPKEGPSILRIQQVVRGDSAAYFCASSPFGLAASYEQYFGPGTRLTVT.

This rearrangement joins TRBV4-1 to TRBJ2-4; 9 nucleotides agree with TRBD1. The ends lost 2 bases at V and 0 bases at J; junction bases unmatched: 2. Germline V gene lookup returns CDR1 MGHRA and CDR2 YSYEKL. The CDR3 is 16 residues long. The CDR3 reads CASSQPDRGAKNIQYF. The CDR3 nucleotides read TGCGCCAGCAGCCAACCGGACAGGGGAGCCAAAAACATTCAGTACTTC.

The chain links TRBV5-4 to TRBJ2-1; 8 nucleotides match TRBD2. J was trimmed by 7 bases and V by 4 bases; bases with no gene match: 10. The CDR3 has 15 residues. The germline gives CDR1 SGHNT, CDR2 YYREEE (reference sequence). The CDR3 sequence is CASSVGTRVLNEQFF. The CDR3 bases are TGTGCCAGCAGCGTAGGGACTAGAGTCTTGAATGAGCAGTTCTTC.

V and J are TRBV14 and TRBJ1-2, with 7 bases that match TRBD1. The CDR3 covers 17 residues. Trimming took 4 bases from V and 6 from J; bases not matched to a gene: 17. Germline CDR1 SGHDN, CDR2 FVKESK. The CDR3 is CASSPSGVRGRRHGYTF. The CDR3, as DNA: TGTGCCAGCAGCCCGTCTGGGGTGAGGGGGCGACGGCATGGCTACACCTTC.

The V call is TRBV30, the J call TRBJ1-2, with D hard to call. This CDR3 region has 11 residues. CDR1 GTSNPN and CDR2 SVGIG come from the germline V gene (reference sequence). V lost 5 bases, J lost 8 bases, and 12 bases lay in between. The DNA for the CDR3 is TGTGCCTGGTCCCCGGGATGGGGCTACACCTTC. Protein: CAWSPGWGYTF.

The chain is built from TRBV14 and TRBJ1-2; D may be TRBD1 (5 bases). Germline loops: CDR1 SGHDN, CDR2 FVKESK. The CDR3 runs to 15 residues. Trimming took 1 base from V and 5 from J, leaving 14 bases between them. As DNA, the CDR3 is TGTGCCAGCAGCCAAGGGCTGTTTAGGGGTTATGGCTACACCTTC. This encodes CASSQGLFRGYGYTF.

The V call is TRBV6-4, the J call TRBJ2-3, with TRBD2 identical over 14 bases. CDR1 is MRHNA, CDR2 SNTAGT, per germline. With 3 bases clipped from V and 4 bases from J, the junction kept 9 bases outside the gene matches. The CDR3 runs to 18 residues. The CDR3 bases are TGTGCCAGCAGTGAATCGACTAGCGGGGGGGCCGGGGCAGATACGCAGTATTTT. Its protein product is CASSESTSGGAGADTQYF.

The rearrangement links TRBV28 to TRBJ2-7; 7 nucleotides match TRBD2. Germline assignment: CDR1 MDHEN and CDR2 SYDVKM. This CDR3 region has 15 residues. Unmatched junction bases numbered 8, after V lost 6 bases and J lost 0 bases. The CDR3 protein is CASSELASFSYEQYF. The CDR3 DNA sequence: TGTGCCAGCAGCGAACTAGCGTCTTTCTCCTACGAGCAGTACTTC. The entire variable domain, with the rest obtained from reference TRBV28 and TRBJ2-7, is as follows: DVKVTQSSRYLVKRTGEKVFLECVQDMDHENMFWYRQDPGLGLRLIYFSYDVKMKEKGDIPEGYSVSREKKERFSLILESASTNQTSMYLCASSELASFSYEQYFGPGTRLTVT.